This T cell receptor (beta chain) comes out of a study of type 1 regulatory T cells. Study background: T-allo10 is an in vitro-generated, Tr1-enriched CD4 T cell product specific for alloantigen.

TCRdb fed the reads into MiXCR, producing one record per CDR3 protein. Here the sample spans about 60,000 distinct CDR3 sequences, 45% to 50% being singletons. Worth noting for this clonotype: The antigen is not known.

Whole-study findings and limits: Tr1 cells had a more restricted TCR repertoire than non-Tr1 cells.

This receptor was taken from a human donor in good health. The sample comprised cultured non-Tr1 T cells, either the whole culture or a sorted T cell fraction (not recorded which).

Written as DNA, the CDR3 is TGTGCCACCACTTTTTCAAAGGGAAACTATGGCTACACCTTC. Encoded protein: CATTFSKGNYGYTF. V is TRBV19 and J is TRBJ1-2; D is uncertain. The CDR3 sequence is 14 residues long. Germline values: CDR1 LNHDA, CDR2 SQIVND (reference sequence). V was shortened by 10 bases and J by 2 bases, with 17 bases between the two germline ends.